Below, 2 T cell receptor beta chains from the same sample are listed, as sequenced in a study of blood T cell repertoires in COVID-19. Using immunoSEQ multiplex PCR, the repertoire was profiled, and TCRdb retains in-frame clones only, with some absent. In the table there are 250,000 to 300,000 clones, about 91% of which are singletons. The specimen sequenced was peripheral blood. The receptors originated from a woman under 40 who had recovered from COVID-19.

The chain carries TRBV5-6 and TRBJ1-1, with 7 bases fitting TRBD1. CDR1 and CDR2 (germline): SGHDT, YYEEEE. With 2 bases clipped from V and 5 bases from J, the junction kept 6 bases outside the gene matches. The CDR3 spans 14 residues. CDR3: CASSLQGMETEAFF. CDR3 nucleotides: TGTGCCAGCAGCTTACAGGGGATGGAGACTGAAGCTTTCTTT.

The rearrangement uses TRBV6-2 or TRBV6-3 and TRBJ2-5; 8 bases are shared with TRBD1. Germline values: CDR1 MNHEY, CDR2 SVGEGT. V was clipped by 5 bases and J by 4 bases; unmatched bases: 9. This CDR3 comprises 15 residues. CDR3 DNA: TGTGCCAGCAGTGCCCGACAGGGGTTAGGAGAGACCCAGTACTTC. This codes for CASSARQGLGETQYF.